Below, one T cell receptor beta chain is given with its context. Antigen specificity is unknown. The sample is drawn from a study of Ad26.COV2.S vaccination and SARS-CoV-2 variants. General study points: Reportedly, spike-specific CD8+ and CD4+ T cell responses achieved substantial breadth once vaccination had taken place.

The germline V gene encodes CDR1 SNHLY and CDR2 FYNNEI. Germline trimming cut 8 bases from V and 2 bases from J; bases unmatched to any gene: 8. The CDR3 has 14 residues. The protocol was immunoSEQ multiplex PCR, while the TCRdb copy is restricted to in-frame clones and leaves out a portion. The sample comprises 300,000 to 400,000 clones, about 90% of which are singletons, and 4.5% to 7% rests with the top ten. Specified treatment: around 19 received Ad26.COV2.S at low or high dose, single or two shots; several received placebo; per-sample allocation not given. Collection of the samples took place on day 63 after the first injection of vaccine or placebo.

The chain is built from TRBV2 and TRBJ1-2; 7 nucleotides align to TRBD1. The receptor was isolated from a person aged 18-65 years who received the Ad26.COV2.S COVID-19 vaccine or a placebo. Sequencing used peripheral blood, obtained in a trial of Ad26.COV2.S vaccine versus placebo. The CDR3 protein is CASLIRTGNYGYTF. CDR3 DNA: TGTGCCAGCCTCATCCGGACAGGCAACTATGGCTACACCTTC.